Listed below are T cell receptor beta chains from one sample, sequenced in a study of cytomegalovirus exposure and HLA in healthy donors. Sequenced by immunoSEQ multiplex PCR; TCRdb stores in-frame clones only, minus some. The sample lists 210,000 or so clones, roughly four fifths occurring once. Specimen: PBMCs. The receptors originated from a girl under 10 years old in good health and CMV-seronegative. Both conserved end residues are part of each CDR3. The order of the fields is V gene, D gene, J gene, clone size, CDR3 protein, CDR3 DNA. The D gene is left open where the match is weak. Rows give clone size only sometimes, using once, few, many, or a class for an expanded clone.

v_call: TRBV19
d_call: -
j_call: TRBJ1-2
clone_size: -
cdr3_aa: CASNDGGDNYGYTF
cdr3_nt: TGTGCCAGTAACGACGGGGGTGATAACTATGGCTACACCTTC

v_call: TRBV6-1
d_call: -
j_call: TRBJ1-1
clone_size: -
cdr3_aa: CASSEHGGGNTEAFF
cdr3_nt: TGTGCCAGCAGTGAACATGGGGGGGGGAACACTGAAGCTTTCTTT

v_call: TRBV19
d_call: -
j_call: TRBJ2-4
clone_size: -
cdr3_aa: CASSWDTRKNIQYF
cdr3_nt: TGTGCCAGTAGTTGGGACACCCGGAAAAACATTCAGTACTTC

v_call: TRBV6-6
d_call: -
j_call: TRBJ1-4
clone_size: -
cdr3_aa: CASSYSRSSEKLFF
cdr3_nt: TGTGCCAGCAGTTACTCGAGGTCCAGTGAAAAACTGTTTTTT

v_call: TRBV5-4
d_call: -
j_call: TRBJ2-5
clone_size: -
cdr3_aa: CASSLWEQETQYF
cdr3_nt: TGTGCCAGCAGCTTGTGGGAGCAAGAGACCCAGTACTTC

v_call: TRBV7-6
d_call: TRBD2
j_call: TRBJ2-1
clone_size: -
cdr3_aa: CASSLTVTSGGANEQFF
cdr3_nt: TGTGCCAGCAGCCTAACAGTCACTAGCGGGGGGGCCAATGAGCAGTTCTTC

v_call: TRBV6-1
d_call: -
j_call: TRBJ1-3
clone_size: few
cdr3_aa: CASSGASGNTIYF
cdr3_nt: TGTGCCAGCAGTGGAGCATCGGGAAACACCATATATTTT

v_call: TRBV7-9
d_call: -
j_call: TRBJ1-4
clone_size: once
cdr3_aa: CASSLLSGSNEKLFF
cdr3_nt: TGTGCCAGCAGCTTATTAAGTGGGAGTAATGAAAAACTGTTTTTT

v_call: TRBV4-1
d_call: TRBD2
j_call: TRBJ2-2
clone_size: -
cdr3_aa: CASSQDYGGAFRGTGELFF
cdr3_nt: TGCGCCAGCAGCCAAGATTACGGGGGGGCCTTCCGCGGCACCGGGGAGCTGTTCTTT

v_call: TRBV10-1
d_call: TRBD1
j_call: TRBJ2-3
clone_size: -
cdr3_aa: CASSDGTGGTDTQYF
cdr3_nt: TGCGCCAGCAGTGATGGGACAGGGGGTACAGATACGCAGTATTTT

v_call: TRBV5-1
d_call: -
j_call: TRBJ1-1
clone_size: -
cdr3_aa: CASSTAEMNTEAFF
cdr3_nt: TGCGCCAGCAGCACCGCTGAGATGAACACTGAAGCTTTCTTT

v_call: TRBV14
d_call: -
j_call: TRBJ1-1
clone_size: once
cdr3_aa: CASSPYFSNTEAFF
cdr3_nt: TGTGCCAGCAGCCCATATTTTAGCAACACTGAAGCTTTCTTT

v_call: TRBV25-1
d_call: -
j_call: TRBJ1-5
clone_size: once
cdr3_aa: CASSELSYMEESNQPQHF
cdr3_nt: TGTGCCAGCAGTGAGCTAAGTTATATGGAGGAGAGCAATCAGCCCCAGCATTTT

v_call: TRBV4-2
d_call: TRBD1
j_call: TRBJ2-3
clone_size: -
cdr3_aa: CASSQENGQGADTQYF
cdr3_nt: TGTGCCAGCAGCCAAGAAAATGGACAGGGGGCAGATACGCAGTATTTT

v_call: TRBV12-5
d_call: TRBD1
j_call: TRBJ1-1
clone_size: once
cdr3_aa: CASGLAGQGLLTEAFF
cdr3_nt: TGTGCTAGTGGTTTGGCGGGACAGGGTTTACTCACTGAAGCTTTCTTT

v_call: TRBV7-2
d_call: -
j_call: TRBJ2-7
clone_size: -
cdr3_aa: CASSFGRVSYEQYF
cdr3_nt: TGTGCCAGCAGCTTCGGCAGGGTGTCCTACGAGCAGTACTTC

v_call: TRBV4-2
d_call: -
j_call: TRBJ1-2
clone_size: -
cdr3_aa: CASSQDRTRYGYTF
cdr3_nt: TGTGCCAGCAGCCAAGATCGGACACGGTATGGCTACACCTTC

v_call: TRBV29-1
d_call: -
j_call: TRBJ1-5
clone_size: few
cdr3_aa: CSVDRVDQPQHF
cdr3_nt: TGCAGCGTTGACAGGGTCGATCAGCCCCAGCATTTT

v_call: TRBV6-1
d_call: TRBD2
j_call: TRBJ2-3
clone_size: once
cdr3_aa: CASSEGLAGVYSDTQYF
cdr3_nt: TGTGCCAGCAGTGAGGGACTAGCGGGAGTATACTCAGATACGCAGTATTTT

v_call: TRBV11-2
d_call: -
j_call: TRBJ1-4
clone_size: few
cdr3_aa: CASRSSGPGDEKLFF
cdr3_nt: TGTGCCAGCAGGTCTTCGGGCCCCGGGGATGAAAAACTGTTTTTT

v_call: TRBV4-1
d_call: -
j_call: TRBJ2-5
clone_size: -
cdr3_aa: CASSQDNRARDTTQYF
cdr3_nt: TGCGCCAGCAGCCAAGATAACAGGGCCCGGGACACGACCCAGTACTTC

v_call: TRBV6-5
d_call: TRBD2
j_call: TRBJ2-3
clone_size: -
cdr3_aa: CASRRLAGDTQYF
cdr3_nt: TGTGCCAGCAGGAGACTAGCGGGAGATACGCAGTATTTT

v_call: TRBV4-1
d_call: TRBD2
j_call: TRBJ2-1
clone_size: -
cdr3_aa: CASSQGGLAGPRIPNEQFF
cdr3_nt: TGCGCCAGCAGCCAAGGGGGACTAGCGGGCCCCCGGATACCCAATGAGCAGTTCTTC

v_call: TRBV9
d_call: TRBD1
j_call: TRBJ1-2
clone_size: -
cdr3_aa: CASSVAQGQTYGYTF
cdr3_nt: TGTGCCAGCAGCGTAGCCCAGGGACAGACCTATGGCTACACCTTC

v_call: TRBV7-9
d_call: TRBD1
j_call: TRBJ1-2
clone_size: -
cdr3_aa: CLVTGEASYGYTF
cdr3_nt: TGTTTAGTTACAGGGGAAGCTAGCTATGGCTACACCTTC

v_call: TRBV5-6
d_call: -
j_call: TRBJ1-5
clone_size: -
cdr3_aa: CASSEQGGLSNQPQHF
cdr3_nt: TGTGCCAGCAGTGAACAGGGAGGGCTTAGCAATCAGCCCCAGCATTTT

v_call: TRBV5-4
d_call: -
j_call: TRBJ2-7
clone_size: -
cdr3_aa: CASSLDSVSYEQYF
cdr3_nt: TGTGCCAGCAGCTTGGACTCGGTTTCCTACGAGCAGTACTTC

v_call: TRBV29-1
d_call: TRBD2
j_call: TRBJ2-7
clone_size: few
cdr3_aa: CSVGGFRVPSSYEQYF
cdr3_nt: TGCAGCGTCGGGGGGTTCAGGGTCCCCAGCTCCTACGAGCAGTACTTC

v_call: TRBV12-2
d_call: -
j_call: TRBJ1-2
clone_size: -
cdr3_aa: CASRLGQGYGYTF
cdr3_nt: TGTGCAAGTCGCTTAGGTCAGGGGTATGGCTACACCTTC

v_call: TRBV19
d_call: -
j_call: TRBJ1-4
clone_size: -
cdr3_aa: CASSIASRARGEKLFF
cdr3_nt: TGTGCCAGTAGTATTGCTTCCAGGGCTCGTGGGGAAAAACTGTTTTTT

v_call: TRBV11-2
d_call: TRBD2
j_call: TRBJ2-3
clone_size: -
cdr3_aa: CASSRLAGGTDTQYF
cdr3_nt: TGTGCCAGCAGCCGCCTAGCGGGGGGCACAGATACGCAGTATTTT

v_call: TRBV27
d_call: -
j_call: TRBJ2-1
clone_size: -
cdr3_aa: CASSLTGALVQFF
cdr3_nt: TGTGCCAGCAGTTTGACTGGGGCGTTGGTGCAGTTCTTC